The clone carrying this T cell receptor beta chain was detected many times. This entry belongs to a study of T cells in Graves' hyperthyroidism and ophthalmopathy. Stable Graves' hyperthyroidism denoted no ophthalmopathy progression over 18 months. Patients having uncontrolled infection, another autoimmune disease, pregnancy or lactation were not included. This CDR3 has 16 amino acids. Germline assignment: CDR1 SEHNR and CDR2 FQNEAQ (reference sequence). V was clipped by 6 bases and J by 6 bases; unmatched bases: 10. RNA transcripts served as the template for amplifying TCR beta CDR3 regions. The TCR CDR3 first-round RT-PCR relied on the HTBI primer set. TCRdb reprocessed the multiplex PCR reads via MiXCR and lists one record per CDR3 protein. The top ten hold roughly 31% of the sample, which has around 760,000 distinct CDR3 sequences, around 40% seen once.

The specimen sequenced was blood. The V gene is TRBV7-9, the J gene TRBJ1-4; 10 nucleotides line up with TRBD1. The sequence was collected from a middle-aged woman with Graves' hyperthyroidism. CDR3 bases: TGTGCCAGCAGTCCTCTTTCGGGGACAGGGGATGAAAAACTGTTTTTT. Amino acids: CASSPLSGTGDEKLFF.